Listed below are T cell receptor beta chains from one sample, sequenced in a study of breast tumors, draining lymph nodes, adjacent tissues. TCRdb re-called the multiplex PCR reads through MiXCR, storing one row per CDR3 protein. The table lists about 200,000 distinct CDR3 sequences, approximately 30% of them singletons. The sample consisted of axillary lymph node tissue. Every receptor here comes from a female donor with breast cancer. Some clones in this sample may be carry-over from other donors' samples. The CDR3 runs from the conserved cysteine through the conserved F or W. D genes are given only for firm matches. Clone size, where shown, is once, few, many, or a class for clones that have expanded.

d_call clone_size j_call cdr3_length v_call cdr3_aa cdr3_nt
- many TRBJ1-6 14 TRBV30 CAWTAQTVKKGLHF TGTGCCTGGACCGCCCAGACAGTCAAAAAAGGGCTCCACTTT
- many TRBJ1-5 13 TRBV10-3 CAISESTDQPQHF TGTGCCATCAGTGAGTCGACGGATCAGCCCCAGCATTTT
- many TRBJ2-7 13 TRBV30 CAWSLLVVGEQYF TGTGCCTGGAGCCTGCTAGTAGTTGGCGAGCAGTACTTC
TRBD1 - TRBJ1-4 15 TRBV12-3/TRBV12-4 CASSLRQGLREKLFF TGTGCCAGCAGTTTGCGACAGGGGTTGAGGGAAAAACTGTTTTTT
- many TRBJ2-7 14 TRBV7-9 CASSLQGISYEQYF TGTGCCAGCAGCTTACAGGGGATCTCCTACGAGCAGTACTTC
- many TRBJ2-7 15 TRBV19 CASSPWGRGSYEQYF TGTGCCAGTAGTCCGTGGGGCAGGGGATCGTACGAGCAGTACTTC
- many TRBJ1-4 15 TRBV28 CASSLSGTSNEKLFF TGTGCCAGCAGTTTGTCCGGGACGTCTAATGAAAAACTGTTTTTT
- many TRBJ1-5 13 TRBV12-3/TRBV12-4 CASSSAIHQPQHF TGTGCCAGCAGTTCTGCTATCCATCAGCCCCAGCATTTT
- few TRBJ2-6 16 TRBV5-1 CASSLVQSSDANVLTF TGCGCCAGCAGCTTGGTCCAGTCCTCTGACGCCAACGTCCTGACTTTC
- many TRBJ2-2 16 TRBV5-5 CASSLFGQTNTGELFF TGTGCCAGCAGCTTGTTCGGGCAGACGAACACCGGGGAGCTGTTTTTT
- many TRBJ1-5 14 TRBV19 CASSTGQLYQPQHF TGTGCCAGTAGTACTGGACAGCTATATCAGCCCCAGCATTTT
- many TRBJ2-3 12 TRBV5-8 CASSPGADTQYF TGTGCCAGCAGCCCGGGGGCAGATACGCAGTATTTT
TRBD2 many TRBJ2-3 14 TRBV29-1 CSVEGSGDTDTQYF TGCAGCGTTGAGGGTAGCGGGGACACAGATACGCAGTATTTT
- many TRBJ1-3 17 TRBV5-6 CASSDWTAGGSGNTIYF TGTGCCAGCAGCGATTGGACGGCGGGGGGCTCTGGAAACACCATATATTTT
- few TRBJ2-1 13 TRBV6-2/TRBV6-3 CASSRDIYNEQFF TGTGCCAGCAGCCGGGACATCTACAATGAGCAGTTCTTC
- many TRBJ2-3 15 TRBV11-2 CASSLEGVRTDTQYF TGTGCCAGCAGCTTGGAGGGTGTACGAACAGATACGCAGTATTTT
- many TRBJ2-3 15 TRBV19 CATRRGLSSTDTQYF TGTGCCACCAGGAGGGGGCTTTCTAGCACAGATACGCAGTATTTT
- - TRBJ2-1 21 TRBV25-1 CASSFYICSAQGANSYNEQFF -
TRBD2 many TRBJ2-1 14 TRBV11-1 CASSSVGGLAEQFF TGTGCCAGCAGCTCCGTGGGAGGACTAGCGGAGCAGTTCTTC
- many TRBJ1-6 16 TRBV6-1 CASSASVGDSTSPLHF TGTGCCAGCAGTGCGTCGGTGGGGGACTCTACTTCACCCCTCCACTTT
TRBD2 - TRBJ2-7 18 TRBV11-2 CASSLDRLVAGGSYEQYF TGTGCCAGCAGCTTAGATCGTTTGGTAGCGGGGGGCTCCTACGAGCAGTACTTC
- once TRBJ1-6 13 TRBV20-1 CSETTPANSPLHF TGCAGTGAAACTACCCCGGCTAATTCACCCCTCCACTTT
TRBD2 many TRBJ2-1 14 TRBV12-3/TRBV12-4 CASCPSGVYHEQFF TGTGCCAGCTGTCCTAGCGGGGTTTATCATGAGCAGTTCTTC
- - TRBJ2-1 12 TRBV28 CASSILGGEQFF TGTGCCAGCAGCATACTCGGGGGTGAGCAGTTCTTC
TRBD1 - TRBJ1-4 18 TRBV24-1 CATSDSSRDPGQGEKLFF TGTGCCACCAGTGATTCTTCCCGGGACCCCGGACAGGGCGAAAAACTGTTTTTT
- few TRBJ2-7 16 TRBV6-2/TRBV6-3 CASSSPPGTFGYEQYF TGTGCCAGCTCCTCCCCGCCCGGGACGTTCGGCTACGAGCAGTACTTC
- - TRBJ1-4 17 TRBV18 CASSPVDTLETNEKLFF TGTGCCAGCTCACCAGTCGACACCTTGGAGACTAATGAAAAACTGTTTTTT
- many TRBJ2-1 16 TRBV19 CASSTYSGLSYNEQFF TGTGCCAGTAGTACCTATAGCGGTCTCTCCTACAATGAGCAGTTCTTC
TRBD1 many TRBJ1-3 16 TRBV12-3/TRBV12-4 CASSLGPRGLGNTIYF TGTGCCAGCAGTTTAGGTCCCAGGGGGCTCGGAAACACCATATATTTT
TRBD1 many TRBJ1-5 15 TRBV6-1 CASSGRQGAGQPQHF TGTGCCAGCAGTGGGAGACAGGGGGCAGGGCAGCCCCAGCATTTT
TRBD2 many TRBJ2-1 17 TRBV4-2 CASSQDGTGGPDNEQFF TGTGCCAGCAGCCAAGATGGGACGGGAGGGCCTGACAATGAGCAGTTCTTC
TRBD2 few TRBJ2-7 20 TRBV4-3 CASSQENAGTSGRTYYEQYF TGCGCCAGCAGCCAAGAAAATGCCGGGACTAGCGGGAGGACGTACTACGAGCAGTACTTC
TRBD1 many TRBJ2-7 15 TRBV7-6 CASSSGQGIRYEQYF TGTGCCAGCAGCTCCGGACAGGGGATAAGGTACGAGCAGTACTTC
- - TRBJ2-1 15 TRBV6-5 CASTPTGGRGNEQFF TGTGCCAGCACCCCCACGGGGGGCCGTGGGAATGAGCAGTTCTTC
TRBD1 many TRBJ2-7 15 TRBV19 CASSMSGQGIYEQYF TGTGCCAGTAGTATGTCGGGACAGGGGATATACGAGCAGTACTTC
- many TRBJ2-7 13 TRBV18 CASSPKDSYEQYF TGTGCCAGCTCCCCAAAGGACAGTTACGAGCAGTACTTC
TRBD1 many TRBJ1-6 18 TRBV7-8 CASSSRPSTGGYNSPLHF TGTGCCAGCAGCTCACGACCCTCGACAGGGGGCTATAATTCACCCCTCCACTTT
TRBD2 - TRBJ2-5 19 TRBV6-2/TRBV6-3 CASSHSTASGRADQETQYF TGTGCCAGCAGTCACTCCACAGCTAGCGGGAGGGCCGACCAAGAGACCCAGTACTTC
- - TRBJ1-5 17 TRBV2 CASSVTIAGGNNQPQHF TGTGCCAGCAGTGTAACCATAGCGGGGGGGAACAATCAGCCCCAGCATTTT
TRBD1 many TRBJ2-4 13 TRBV7-2 CASSTGQGNIQYF TGTGCCAGCAGCACGGGACAGGGAAACATTCAGTACTTC
- - TRBJ1-4 24 TRBV20-1 CSARSYRASGTGVYNEQSNEKLFF TGCAGTGCTAGATCCTATAGGGCTAGCGGGACGGGGGTTTACAATGAGCAGTCTAATGAAAAACTGTTTTTT
TRBD1 many TRBJ1-6 13 TRBV30 CAWSLQGDSPLHF TGTGCCTGGAGTCTCCAGGGGGATTCACCCCTCCACTTT
- many TRBJ1-5 17 TRBV3-2 CASSQDLWGSGNQPQHF -
- many TRBJ1-5 12 TRBV19 CASSMNRQPQHF TGTGCCAGTAGTATGAACCGGCAGCCCCAGCATTTT
TRBD1 many TRBJ2-1 14 TRBV24-1 CATSDASGGNEQFF TGTGCCACCAGTGATGCATCAGGGGGCAATGAGCAGTTCTTC
- many TRBJ1-2 12 TRBV7-9 CASSSDLIGYTF TGTGCCAGCAGCTCGGACTTAATTGGCTACACCTTC
TRBD1 - TRBJ2-7 14 TRBV7-2 CANNFPGQAYEQYF TGTGCCAACAACTTCCCCGGACAGGCCTACGAGCAGTACTTC
TRBD1 many TRBJ1-5 14 TRBV20-1 CSARQGRGNQPQHF TGCAGTGCTCGACAGGGCCGCGGCAATCAGCCCCAGCATTTT
TRBD1 many TRBJ2-6 16 TRBV24-1 CATSARGRAGANVLTF TGTGCCACCAGTGCGAGGGGGCGGGCTGGGGCCAACGTCCTGACTTTC
- many TRBJ1-6 13 TRBV6-1 CASAPSLDSPLHF TGTGCCAGCGCACCCTCCCTTGATTCACCCCTCCACTTT
- many TRBJ2-2 17 TRBV4-3 CASSRMTGTLLTGELFF TGCGCCAGCAGCCGGATGACCGGGACCCTTCTTACCGGGGAGCTGTTTTTT
TRBD1 many TRBJ2-7 12 TRBV12-3/TRBV12-4 CASSKQGGEQYF TGTGCCAGCAGCAAACAGGGGGGCGAGCAGTACTTC
- many TRBJ2-7 12 TRBV5-1 CASSLGISEQYF TGCGCCAGCAGCTTGGGGATAAGCGAGCAGTACTTC
TRBD2 once TRBJ2-3 15 TRBV14 CASSQASGGTDTQYF TGTGCCAGCAGCCAAGCTAGCGGGGGGACAGATACGCAGTATTTT
- many TRBJ2-6 17 TRBV5-1 CASSLPRTSSGANVLTF TGCGCCAGCAGCTTACCAAGGACCTCCTCTGGGGCCAACGTCCTGACTTTC
- - TRBJ2-5 13 TRBV4-3 CASSQRVLETQYF TGCGCCAGCAGCCAAAGGGTATTAGAGACCCAGTACTTC
- many TRBJ2-1 15 TRBV28 CASNPGGGGFNEQFF TGTGCCAGCAATCCTGGGGGTGGGGGCTTCAATGAGCAGTTCTTC
TRBD2 many TRBJ2-1 13 TRBV7-3 CASSLTSGDRRFF TGTGCCAGCAGCTTGACTAGCGGGGACCGACGGTTCTTC
TRBD2 few TRBJ2-1 19 TRBV2 CASRRTRTSGGASYNEQFF TGTGCCAGCCGGAGAACCCGGACTAGCGGGGGGGCGTCCTACAATGAGCAGTTCTTC